This T cell receptor beta chain comes out of a study of vaccination and CD4 T cells after COVID-19. Trimming left V 2 bases short and J 2 bases short, with 10 bases between. This CDR3 contains 15 residues. Per the germline V gene, CDR1 is MNHEY and CDR2 is SVGEGT. A word on this clonotype: Antigen specificity is unknown.

Documented treatment: approximately 9-day PBMC culture with coronavirus spike peptide pools or control peptides (ViraFEST assay). Sequence data for DNA of cultured CD4+ T cells were generated by the Oncomine TCR Beta short-read assay. TCRdb reprocessed the PCR reads with MiXCR, giving one entry per CDR3 protein. This sample carries about 21,000 distinct CDR3 sequences, almost 50% of them seen once, and the ten largest clones take approximately 9.4%. This receptor was identified in a human donor who had recovered from COVID-19. The genes are TRBV6-2 or TRBV6-3 and TRBJ2-1; possibly TRBD1 for D (5 bases). Sequenced sample: CD4+ T cells from blood, cultured in vitro. CDR3 sequence reads: CASSYGAAPYNEQFF. The CDR3 region has the DNA TGTGCCAGCAGTTACGGGGCTGCTCCCTACAATGAGCAGTTCTTC.